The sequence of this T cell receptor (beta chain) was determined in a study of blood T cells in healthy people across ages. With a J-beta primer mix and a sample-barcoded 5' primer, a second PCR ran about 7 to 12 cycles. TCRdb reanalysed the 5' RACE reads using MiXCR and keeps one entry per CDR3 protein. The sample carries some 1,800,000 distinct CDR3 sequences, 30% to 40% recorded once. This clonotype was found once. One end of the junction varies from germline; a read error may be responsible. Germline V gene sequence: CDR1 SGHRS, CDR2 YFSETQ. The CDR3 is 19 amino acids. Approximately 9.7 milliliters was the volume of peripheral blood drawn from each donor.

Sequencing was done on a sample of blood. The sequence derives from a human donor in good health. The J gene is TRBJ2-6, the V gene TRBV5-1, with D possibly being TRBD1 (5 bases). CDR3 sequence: CASSLGTSPQPPGADVLTF. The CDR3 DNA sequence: TGCGCCAGCAGCTTGGGCACCTCTCCCCAGCCCCCTGGGGCCGACGTCCTGACTTTC. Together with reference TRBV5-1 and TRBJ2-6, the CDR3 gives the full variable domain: KAGVTQTPRYLIKTRGQQVTLSCSPISGHRSVSWYQQTPGQGLQFLFEYFSETQRNKGNFPGRFSGRQFSNSRSEMNVSTLELGDSALYLCASSLGTSPQPPGADVLTFGAGSRLTVL.